One and the same sample provided the 21 T cell receptor beta chains below, sequenced in a study of blood T cell repertoires in COVID-19. The repertoire was sequenced with immunoSEQ multiplex PCR; TCRdb's copy has only in-frame clones and lacks some. The data hold 250,000 to 300,000 clones, with 88% observed a single time. The sequenced material came from peripheral blood. The source of these receptors is a woman aged 25 to 39 who had recovered from COVID-19.

A few counts support this clone. DNA of the CDR3: TGTGCCAGCAGCTTAGCGGGGACAGGGGGCATTAATCAGCCCCAGCATTTT. Translated: CASSLAGTGGINQPQHF. This chain links TRBV7-9 with TRBJ1-5; the match to TRBD1 covers 12 bases. The CDR3 is 17 amino acids. V lost 0 bases, J lost 4 bases, and 4 bases stayed unmatched. Looked up from germline, CDR1 is SEHNR and CDR2 is FQNEAQ (reference sequence).

In its sample, this clone was seen a few times. The V and J genes are TRBV2 and TRBJ1-5; D is possibly TRBD1 (5 bases). V dropped 8 bases and J dropped 1 base, with 12 bases sitting between them. CDR3 length: 14 residues. Germline V lookup: CDR1 SNHLY, CDR2 FYNNEI. The CDR3, as DNA: TGTGCCAGCTCCCTGGCAGGGAGCAATCAGCCCCAGCATTTT. It specifies CASSLAGSNQPQHF.

This clone was recorded at least ten times. The chain carries TRBV6-1 and TRBJ2-7; TRBD1 might be the D (5 bases). The CDR3 contains 13 residues. CDR1 is MNHNS and CDR2 is SASEGT in the germline V gene. V was pared by 2 bases and J by 6 bases, with 11 bases between. The CDR3 nucleotides read TGTGCCAGCAGTGAAAGGAAGGGGTTCGAGCAGTACTTC. The encoded protein is CASSERKGFEQYF.

The rearrangement links TRBV28 to TRBJ1-4; TRBD1 agrees at 9 bases. Germline CDR1 and CDR2: MDHEN and SYDVKM. Germline trimming cut 5 bases from V and 4 bases from J; bases unmatched to any gene: 8. The CDR3 has 16 amino acids. Written as DNA, the CDR3 is TGTGCCAGCAGTACGACATGGACAGGGGTTAATGAAAAACTGTTTTTT. Residues: CASSTTWTGVNEKLFF.

This sequence joins TRBV28 and TRBJ2-5, with D unclear. The germline V gene has CDR1 MDHEN and CDR2 SYDVKM. Deletions cut 3 bases from V and 3 bases from J, with 17 bases between. This CDR3 comprises 16 residues. This CDR3 is CASSFGTDNDKETQYF. The CDR3 bases are TGTGCCAGCAGTTTTGGAACCGATAATGACAAAGAGACCCAGTACTTC.

The CDR3 is CASSLAPGTDYGYTF. CDR3 DNA sequence: TGTGCCAGCAGCTTAGCTCCAGGGACTGACTATGGCTACACCTTC. The chain has TRBV7-8 and TRBJ1-2; D may be TRBD1 (5 bases). Germline V gene data show CDR1 as SGHVS and CDR2 as FQNEAQ. V was pared by 0 bases and J by 3 bases, with 11 bases between. The CDR3 is 15 amino acids.

V gene TRBV28 combines with J gene TRBJ2-1; weak D call: TRBD1 (6 bases). Germline V gene data show CDR1 as MDHEN and CDR2 as SYDVKM. Trimming removed 6 bases from V and 4 bases from J, with 16 bases in between. The CDR3 covers 15 residues. The CDR3 sequence is CASSKGGGGYNEQFF. CDR3 nucleotides: TGTGCCAGCAGCAAAGGGGGTGGCGGGTACAATGAGCAGTTCTTC.

The chain uses TRBV6-5 and TRBJ1-4; D gene ambiguous. V shed 9 bases and J shed 0 bases, with 8 bases lying between them. The CDR3 runs to 13 residues. Germline V gives CDR1 MNHEY, CDR2 SVGAGI. Written as DNA, the CDR3 is TGTGCCAGTGGCCGGGCAACTAATGAAAAACTGTTTTTT. This codes for CASGRATNEKLFF.

The DNA of the CDR3 is TGTGCCGTTGGACAGGGGGCGAATCCCCAGCATTTT. Amino acid sequence: CAVGQGANPQHF. J is TRBJ1-5 and V is TRBV10-3, with 11 bases lining up with TRBD1. The CDR3 length is 12 residues. Germline V gives CDR1 ENHRY, CDR2 SYGVKD. The V segment lost 11 bases and the J segment 10 bases; nucleotides outside the gene matches: 7.

The chain recombines TRBV7-2 with TRBJ1-4, with a possible D match to TRBD1 (6 bases). The V and J ends lost 4 bases and 6 bases respectively, with 12 bases between them. The germline gives CDR1 SGHTA, CDR2 FQGNSA. The CDR3 length is 14 residues. The CDR3 spells CASSSDRSDEKLFF. Written as DNA, the CDR3 is TGTGCCAGCAGCTCTGACAGGAGCGATGAAAAACTGTTTTTT.

The V and J genes are TRBV7-9 and TRBJ2-1, with TRBD2 identical over 7 bases. CDR1 and CDR2 from the germline V gene are SEHNR and FQNEAQ (reference sequence). With V trimmed by 4 bases and J by 15 bases, 12 bases remained unmatched. The CDR3 length is 13 residues. CDR3 amino acids: CASSSFSGGTLFF. In nucleotides, the CDR3 is TGTGCCAGCAGCTCGTTTTCGGGAGGAACACTGTTCTTC.

The J gene is TRBJ2-6, the V gene TRBV30, with D maybe TRBD1 (6 bases). Germline CDR1 reads GTSNPN; CDR2 reads SVGIG (reference sequence). CDR3 length equals 16 residues. Trimming shortened V by 0 bases and J by 2 bases, and 11 bases separated the two germline ends. The CDR3, as DNA: TGTGCCTGGAGTGTTTGGGGGCTAACTGGGGCCAACGTCCTGACTTTC. This codes for CAWSVWGLTGANVLTF.

The rearrangement links TRBV28 to TRBJ1-4; 10 bases agree with TRBD1. The CDR3 is 13 amino acids. Germline CDR1 reads MDHEN; CDR2 reads SYDVKM. Trimming removed 8 bases from V and 7 bases from J; junction bases left unmatched: 4. CDR3 in amino acids: CASLTGGGEKLFF. CDR3 DNA: TGTGCCAGCTTGACAGGGGGCGGTGAAAAACTGTTTTTT.

The chain has TRBV19 and TRBJ2-1; D is perhaps TRBD1 (6 bases). Germline-derived CDR1 and CDR2 are LNHDA and SQIVND (reference sequence). The CDR3 totals 18 residues. V was pared by 3 bases and J by 4 bases, with 22 bases between. The CDR3 here is CASSMHRVGPTTYNEQFF. In DNA, the CDR3 is TGTGCCAGTAGTATGCACAGGGTGGGACCCACCACTTACAATGAGCAGTTCTTC.

This clone has just a few counts. The same CDR3 is also encoded by other DNA sequences in this sample. The rearrangement joins TRBV7-9 to TRBJ1-1, with D possibly being TRBD1 (5 bases). Looked up from germline, CDR1 is SEHNR and CDR2 is FQNEAQ (reference sequence). The ends were cut back, 5 bases at V and 1 base at J, with 11 bases in the middle. The CDR3 spans 14 residues. Here the CDR3 reads CASSLAGGNTEAFF. The CDR3, as DNA: TGTGCCAGCAGCCTGGCGGGGGGGAACACTGAAGCTTTCTTT.

The table lists this clone with a count of one. V and J are TRBV5-1 and TRBJ2-7; 7 positions match TRBD1. J was trimmed by 6 bases and V by 1 base; bases with no gene match: 13. CDR3 size: 16 residues. The germline V gene has CDR1 SGHRS and CDR2 YFSETQ. The CDR3 region has the DNA TGCGCCAGCAGCTTGCCCCCTATGACAGGGACCGGCGAGCAGTACTTC. It specifies CASSLPPMTGTGEQYF.

The chain uses TRBV12-5 and TRBJ2-1, with TRBD1 matching over 8 bases. The CDR3 is 18 amino acids. The ends lost 0 bases at V and 3 bases at J; junction bases unmatched: 10. CDR1 and CDR2 (germline): LGHNT, FRNRAP. CDR3 region: CASGLVLGQGAFYNEQFF. The CDR3 DNA is TGTGCTAGTGGTTTGGTACTTGGGCAGGGGGCCTTCTACAATGAGCAGTTCTTC.

The chain recombines TRBV18 with TRBJ1-1; D unresolved. This CDR3 has 17 amino acids. Germline V gene sequence: CDR1 KGHSH, CDR2 LQKENI. Trimming took 0 bases from V and 3 from J, leaving 17 bases between them. The CDR3 DNA is TGTGCCAGCTCACCACCGTCAAAGCGGCGGGCGGACACTGAAGCTTTCTTT. It specifies CASSPPSKRRADTEAFF.

In its sample, this clone was seen once. This chain connects TRBV30 to TRBJ1-2; 11 bases are shared with TRBD1. V lost 3 bases to trimming and J lost 8 bases; unmatched junction nucleotides: 5. The germline CDR1 and CDR2 sequences are GTSNPN and SVGIG (reference sequence). This CDR3 comprises 13 residues. Here the CDR3 reads CAWRGTGGDGYTF. The CDR3 coding sequence is TGTGCCTGGAGGGGGACAGGGGGAGACGGCTACACCTTC.

The V call is TRBV28, the J call TRBJ1-6; TRBD1 is a possible D gene (5 bases). V was shortened by 3 bases and J by 10 bases, with 16 bases between the two germline ends. Germline CDR1 MDHEN, CDR2 SYDVKM. The CDR3 sequence is 15 residues long. The CDR3 reads CASSFWQQVGSPLHF. The CDR3 coding sequence is TGTGCCAGCAGTTTCTGGCAACAGGTGGGGTCACCCCTCCACTTT.

The genes are TRBV7-2 and TRBJ1-2, with D perhaps TRBD1 (6 bases). V was cut by 5 bases and J by 6 bases, with 16 bases left in between. Germline CDR1 reads SGHTA; CDR2 reads FQGNSA. CDR3 length: 14 amino acids. The CDR3 here is CASSPDRQLHGYTF. CDR3 bases: TGTGCCAGCAGCCCAGACAGGCAATTACATGGCTACACCTTC.